This T cell receptor (beta chain) was obtained from a study of cytomegalovirus exposure and HLA in healthy donors. The CDR3 has 16 residues. The V gene lost 2 bases and the J gene lost 4 bases, with 15 bases spanning the gap. Germline CDR1 and CDR2: MRHNA and SNTAGT. The donors were in the roughly 110-subject validation cohort; that cohort was separate from the roughly 620-subject first cohort. Repertoires were generated with immunoSEQ multiplex PCR, while TCRdb's copy carries only in-frame clones and drops some. The sample lists about 130,000 clones; 95% to 97% were seen once. The chain carries TRBV6-4 and TRBJ2-1; D remains unclear. This clonotype was obtained from a man younger than 35 in good health and CMV-seronegative. The sample taken for sequencing was PBMCs. The CDR3 sequence: CASSDGSGPRYNEQFF. The CDR3 nucleotides are TGTGCCAGCAGTGACGGTTCAGGTCCCCGTTACAATGAGCAGTTCTTC.